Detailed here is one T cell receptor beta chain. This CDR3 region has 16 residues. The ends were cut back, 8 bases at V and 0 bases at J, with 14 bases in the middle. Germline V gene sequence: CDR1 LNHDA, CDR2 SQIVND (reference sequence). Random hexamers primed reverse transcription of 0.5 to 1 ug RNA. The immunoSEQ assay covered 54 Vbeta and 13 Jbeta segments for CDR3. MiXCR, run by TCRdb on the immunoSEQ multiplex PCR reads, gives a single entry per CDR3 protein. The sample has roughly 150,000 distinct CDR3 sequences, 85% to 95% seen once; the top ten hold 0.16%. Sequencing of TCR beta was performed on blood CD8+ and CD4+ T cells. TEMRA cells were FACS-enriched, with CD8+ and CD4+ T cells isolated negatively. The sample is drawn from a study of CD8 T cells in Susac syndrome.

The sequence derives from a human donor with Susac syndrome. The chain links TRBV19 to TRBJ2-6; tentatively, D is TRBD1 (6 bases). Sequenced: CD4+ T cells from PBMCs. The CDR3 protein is CASARQARSGANVLTF. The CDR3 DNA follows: TGTGCCAGTGCTCGACAGGCCCGCTCTGGGGCCAACGTCCTGACTTTC.